This T cell receptor (beta chain) was found in a study of T cell responses to AZD1222 COVID-19 vaccine. For the study at large: Researchers grouped second doses given at about 4 or about 12 weeks into one pool.

This CDR3 spans 15 amino acids. Germline V gene lookup returns CDR1 SNHLY and CDR2 FYNNEI. V lost 3 bases, J lost 8 bases, and 16 bases lay in between. TCRdb's copy holds only in-frame clones and misses some; the assay was immunoSEQ multiplex PCR. This repertoire shows 85,000 to 90,000 clones, roughly 88% found once; its top ten account for approximately 5.5%. The sequence came from an adult in good health. The sample in question was peripheral blood, obtained on day 0 of AZD1222 vaccination. This sequence joins TRBV2 and TRBJ1-4; D is unresolved. The CDR3 sequence is CASSEGGSGYEKLFF. As DNA, the CDR3 is TGTGCCAGCAGTGAGGGCGGCAGTGGATACGAAAAACTGTTTTTT.